The subject of this entry is one T cell receptor (beta chain). Its antigen remains unknown. V was cut by 4 bases and J by 3 bases, with 10 bases left in between. CDR1 is MNHNY, CDR2 SVGAGI, per germline (reference sequence). The CDR3 spans 13 residues. Here immunoSEQ multiplex PCR was the method, and the copy in TCRdb shows in-frame clones only, minus some. The table shows about 74,000 clones, with over 85% occurring only once. This record belongs to a study of cytomegalovirus exposure and HLA in healthy donors. Study results and caveats: Published work reported that the classifier diagnosed cytomegalovirus status with high specificity and sensitivity.

The source of this sequence is a man aged 18 to 35 in good health and CMV-seropositive. The V gene is TRBV6-6, the J gene TRBJ2-7; weak D call: TRBD1 (5 bases). Input material: PBMCs. The CDR3 region has the DNA TGTGCCAGCAGTTTCCCAGGGTACTACGAGCAGTACTTC. This translates into CASSFPGYYEQYF.